These 19 T cell receptor beta chains were all obtained from the same sample, sequenced in a study of blood T cell repertoires in COVID-19. Assay used: immunoSEQ multiplex PCR; TCRdb lists only in-frame clones, some missing. The sample lists roughly 18,000 clones, under 95% occurring once. The specimen sequenced was peripheral blood. Receptors were obtained from a human donor in a cohort sampled during active COVID-19.

The chain carries TRBV11-3 and TRBJ2-7; 9 bases match TRBD1. Germline V gene sequence: CDR1 SGHNT, CDR2 YENEEA. The CDR3 totals 13 residues. V shed 11 bases, J shed 2 bases, and the junction held 7 bases outside the gene matches. The DNA for the CDR3 is TGTGCCTGCAACCGGGACAGGGCCTACGAGCAGTACTTC. Translated: CACNRDRAYEQYF.

The V and J genes are TRBV9 and TRBJ1-2, with TRBD1 as a possible D gene (6 bases). The germline V gene encodes CDR1 SGDLS and CDR2 YYNGEE. V gave up 4 bases and J gave up 6 bases, with 19 bases separating them. The CDR3 runs to 15 residues. This CDR3 is CASSPRGGGSDGYTF. CDR3 coding DNA: TGTGCCAGCAGCCCCCGGGGAGGGGGGAGCGATGGCTACACCTTC.

This chain connects TRBV12-3 or TRBV12-4 to TRBJ1-1, with D tentatively TRBD1 (6 bases). Trimming shortened V by 6 bases and J by 7 bases, and 15 bases separated the two germline ends. There are 13 residues in the CDR3. CDR3 in DNA: TGTGCCAGCAGGATATCCGGACAGCTTGAAGCTTTCTTT. Translation: CASRISGQLEAFF.

The chain uses TRBV6-5 and TRBJ2-1; 7 bases fit TRBD1. Germline loops: CDR1 MNHEY, CDR2 SVGAGI. CDR3 length equals 13 residues. The junction had 9 bases not matched to a gene; V was cut back by 11 bases and J by 5 bases. CDR3 amino acids: CASKLGTDNEQFF. DNA for the CDR3: TGTGCCTCAAAGTTAGGGACAGACAATGAGCAGTTCTTC.

This clone came up once. The chain is built from TRBV9 and TRBJ2-3; TRBD2 aligns across 13 bases. V dropped 4 bases and J dropped 4; count of bases not matched to a gene: 9. CDR3 length: 17 amino acids. Germline V gene sequence: CDR1 SGDLS, CDR2 YYNGEE. The CDR3 DNA reads as TGTGCCAGCAGCCCCCGGACTAGCGGGAGTGGTGCAGATACGCAGTATTTT. This gives the protein CASSPRTSGSGADTQYF.

The V gene is TRBV5-4, the J gene TRBJ2-4; 7 nucleotides match TRBD2. This CDR3 is 15 amino acids long. Per the germline V gene, CDR1 is SGHNT and CDR2 is YYREEE (reference sequence). The ends lost 0 bases at V and 8 bases at J; junction bases unmatched: 8. The CDR3 loop is CASSLGVRGGDIQYF. In nucleotides, the CDR3 is TGTGCCAGCAGCTTGGGGGTGAGGGGAGGGGACATTCAGTACTTC.

The chain couples TRBV5-4 to TRBJ2-5, with 9 bases identical to TRBD2. The CDR3 is 17 residues long. CDR1 SGHNT and CDR2 YYREEE come from the germline V gene (reference sequence). With V trimmed by 4 bases and J by 0 bases, 10 bases remained unmatched. The CDR3 DNA reads as TGTGCCAGCAGCCCGGGACCTTCTAGCGGGAACCAAGAGACCCAGTACTTC. Translating it yields CASSPGPSSGNQETQYF.

The rearrangement uses TRBV7-6 and TRBJ2-5, with a possible D match to TRBD1 (7 bases). This CDR3 region has 16 residues. V was clipped by 1 base and J by 3 bases, with 15 bases between them. CDR1 is SGHVS and CDR2 is FNYEAQ in the germline V gene. As DNA, the CDR3 is TGTGCCAGCAGCTTAGTTGCAGGGGGGACTGAAGAGACCCAGTACTTC. This codes for CASSLVAGGTEETQYF. The complete variable domain, with remaining parts taken from reference TRBV7-6 and TRBJ2-5, reads GAGVSQSPRYKVTKRGQDVALRCDPISGHVSLYWYRQALGQGPEFLTYFNYEAQQDKSGLPNDRFSAERPEGSISTLTIQRTEQRDSAMYRCASSLVAGGTEETQYFGPGTRLLVL.

The chain couples TRBV14 to TRBJ2-7, with TRBD2 matching over 7 bases. Trimming cost V 6 bases and J 2 bases; bases outside gene matches: 7. The CDR3 runs to 14 residues. Germline assignment: CDR1 SGHDN and CDR2 FVKESK. CDR3 region: CASRVGSGTYEQYF. CDR3 nucleotide sequence: TGTGCCAGCAGGGTGGGGAGCGGGACCTACGAGCAGTACTTC.

The rearrangement joins TRBV4-2 to TRBJ2-2, with 10 positions matching TRBD1. The CDR3 covers 15 residues. J was trimmed by 8 bases and V by 3 bases; bases with no gene match: 6. The V gene's germline CDR1 is LGHNA and CDR2 YNFKEQ. The DNA of the CDR3 is TGTGCCAGCAGCCAGATGGGACAGGGGATGGGGGAGCTGTTTTTT. It specifies CASSQMGQGMGELFF.

This clone has just a few counts. The chain carries TRBV15 and TRBJ2-2; 7 bases align to TRBD1. J gave up 2 bases and V 3 bases, and 6 bases lay outside the gene matches. The CDR3 has 16 amino acids. Germline CDR1 and CDR2: LNHNV and YYDKDF (reference sequence). CDR3 protein: CATSRGDRANTGELFF. The CDR3, as DNA: TGTGCCACCAGCAGGGGAGACAGGGCTAACACCGGGGAGCTGTTTTTT. Using reference TRBV15 and TRBJ2-2 for the parts outside the CDR3, the full variable domain is DAMVIQNPRYQVTQFGKPVTLSCSQTLNHNVMYWYQQKSSQAPKLLFHYYDKDFNNEADTPDNFQSRRPNTSFCFLDIRSPGLGDTAMYLCATSRGDRANTGELFFGEGSRLTVL.

V gene TRBV28 combines with J gene TRBJ1-5; 9 bases map to TRBD1. The CDR3 contains 15 residues. The junction had 10 bases not matched to a gene; V was cut back by 6 bases and J by 7 bases. Per germline, CDR1 MDHEN and CDR2 SYDVKM. The CDR3 nucleotides read TGTGCCAGCAGGACCCCCGGGACAGGGTTCCAGCCCCAGCATTTT. Translated, it gives CASRTPGTGFQPQHF.

The V and J genes are TRBV19 and TRBJ2-6; possible D gene TRBD2, 8 bases. V was clipped by 0 bases and J by 0 bases, with 18 bases between them. The CDR3 has 20 residues. Germline CDR1 is LNHDA and CDR2 is SQIVND (reference sequence). In DNA form, the CDR3 reads TGTGCCAGTAGTATAGATGTAGCGGGGACAGCGGGCTCTGGGGCCAACGTCCTGACTTTC. This encodes CASSIDVAGTAGSGANVLTF.

The chain employs TRBV7-2 and TRBJ1-3; D is uncertain. CDR3 length equals 15 residues. Deletions cut 1 base from V and 0 bases from J, with 7 bases between. Germline V gives CDR1 SGHTA, CDR2 FQGNSA. CDR3 protein: CASSLEGSSGNTIYF. The CDR3, as DNA: TGTGCCAGCAGCTTAGAAGGGAGCTCTGGAAACACCATATATTTT.

V is TRBV29-1 and J is TRBJ2-2; D not resolved. V gave up 5 bases and J gave up 1 base, with 5 bases separating them. This CDR3 spans 12 amino acids. From germline, CDR1 is SQVTM and CDR2 ANQGSEA. CDR3 sequence: CSVSRNTGELFF. The CDR3 region has the DNA TGCAGCGTTTCCAGGAACACCGGGGAGCTGTTTTTT.

The V and J genes are TRBV27 and TRBJ2-3, with a possible D match to TRBD1 (8 bases). The length of the CDR3 is 15 residues. V dropped 2 bases and J dropped 5 bases, with 14 bases sitting between them. CDR1 MNHEY and CDR2 SMNVEV come from the germline V gene (reference sequence). In DNA form, the CDR3 reads TGTGCCAGCAGTTTAGGGGGGGGGACAGGAGATACGCAGTATTTT. Translation: CASSLGGGTGDTQYF.

The rearrangement joins TRBV3-1 (or the pseudogene TRBV3-2) to TRBJ1-6, with D possibly being TRBD1 (6 bases). Trimming shortened V by 3 bases and J by 7 bases, and 16 bases separated the two germline ends. CDR1 is LGHDT and CDR2 is YNNKEL in the germline V gene (reference sequence). The CDR3 covers 16 residues. DNA of the CDR3: TGTGCCAGCAGCCACCGAACCGGGACACAAAATTCACCCCTCCACTTT. This translates into CASSHRTGTQNSPLHF.

The chain carries TRBV5-5 and TRBJ2-7; D remains unclear. This CDR3 spans 13 amino acids. The germline V and J ends were trimmed by 4 bases and 3 bases, with 11 bases remaining between them. Per the germline V gene, CDR1 is SGHKS and CDR2 is YYEKEE (reference sequence). CDR3 sequence: CASSTSSRYEQYF. The DNA for the CDR3 is TGTGCCAGCAGCACCTCCAGTCGCTACGAGCAGTACTTC.

This chain connects TRBV6-5 to TRBJ1-1; D is uncertain. The germline gives CDR1 MNHEY, CDR2 SVGAGI. The CDR3 loop spans 13 amino acids. V was pared by 5 bases and J by 3 bases, with 10 bases between. The CDR3 region is CASSLRADTEAFF. CDR3 bases: TGTGCCAGCAGTCTCCGTGCGGACACTGAAGCTTTCTTT.